Detailed here is one T cell receptor beta chain. The data were obtained in a study of blood T cell repertoires in COVID-19. Study summary: In each case, the material was cDNA or gDNA derived from T cells, B-cell-depleted T cells, or PBMCs.

The trim removed 4 bases at V and 4 bases at J, leaving 9 bases unmatched. This CDR3 has 16 residues. The germline V gene encodes CDR1 MDHEN and CDR2 SYDVKM. In the authors' methods: Scientists estimated how many nucleated cells there were by amplifying reference gene primers. Assay: immunoSEQ multiplex PCR; the TCRdb copy retains only in-frame clones and omits some. That table supplies the V and J calls and clone size; D and trimming were determined from the DNA. The data contain 150,000 or so clones, around nine tenths of them singletons. Sequencing was done on a sample of peripheral blood. This receptor was taken from a woman in her 70s with acute or convalescent COVID-19. V gene TRBV28 combines with J gene TRBJ1-5; 8 bases map to TRBD1. CDR3: CASSSGGANLNQPQHF. The CDR3 nucleotides read TGTGCCAGCAGTTCAGGGGGCGCGAACTTAAATCAGCCCCAGCATTTT. Drawing the rest from reference TRBV28 and TRBJ1-5, the complete variable domain is DVKVTQSSRYLVKRTGEKVFLECVQDMDHENMFWYRQDPGLGLRLIYFSYDVKMKEKGDIPEGYSVSREKKERFSLILESASTNQTSMYLCASSSGGANLNQPQHFGDGTRLSIL.